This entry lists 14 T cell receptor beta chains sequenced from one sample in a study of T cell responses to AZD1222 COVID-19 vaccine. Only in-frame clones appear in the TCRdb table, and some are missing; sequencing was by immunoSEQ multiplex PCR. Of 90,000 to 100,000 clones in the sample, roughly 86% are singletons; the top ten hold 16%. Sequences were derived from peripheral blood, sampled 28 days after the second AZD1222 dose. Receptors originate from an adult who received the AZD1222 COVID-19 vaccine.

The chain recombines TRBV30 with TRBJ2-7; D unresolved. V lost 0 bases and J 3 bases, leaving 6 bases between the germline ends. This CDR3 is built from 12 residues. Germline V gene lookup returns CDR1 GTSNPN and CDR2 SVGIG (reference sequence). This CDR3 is CAWSVADYEQYF. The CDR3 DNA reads TGTGCCTGGAGTGTGGCCGACTACGAGCAGTACTTC.

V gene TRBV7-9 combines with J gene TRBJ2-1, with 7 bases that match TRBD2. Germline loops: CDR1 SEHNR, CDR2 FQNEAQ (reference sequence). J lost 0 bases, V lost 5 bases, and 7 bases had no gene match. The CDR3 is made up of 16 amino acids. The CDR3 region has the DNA TGTGCCAGCAGCGGTACTAGCGATTACTCCTACAATGAGCAGTTCTTC. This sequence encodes CASSGTSDYSYNEQFF.

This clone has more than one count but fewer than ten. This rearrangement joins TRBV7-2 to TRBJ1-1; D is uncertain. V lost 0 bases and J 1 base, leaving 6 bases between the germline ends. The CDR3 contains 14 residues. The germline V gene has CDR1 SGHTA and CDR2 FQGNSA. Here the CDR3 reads CASSLAWQNTEAFF. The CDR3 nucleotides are TGTGCCAGCAGCTTAGCGTGGCAGAACACTGAAGCTTTCTTT.

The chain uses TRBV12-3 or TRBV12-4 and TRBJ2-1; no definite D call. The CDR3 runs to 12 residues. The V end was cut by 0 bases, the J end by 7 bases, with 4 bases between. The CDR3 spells CASSLAVNEQFF. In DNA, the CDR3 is TGTGCCAGCAGTTTAGCGGTAAATGAGCAGTTCTTC.

The CDR3 loop is CASSSATGAGNEQFF. DNA of the CDR3: TGTGCCAGCAGCTCAGCGACAGGGGCCGGGAATGAGCAGTTCTTC. This rearrangement joins TRBV5-4 to TRBJ2-1, with 8 bases fitting TRBD1. In germline, CDR1 is SGHNT, CDR2 YYREEE (reference sequence). V gave up 3 bases and J gave up 7 bases; unmatched junction bases: 9. The length of the CDR3 is 15 residues.

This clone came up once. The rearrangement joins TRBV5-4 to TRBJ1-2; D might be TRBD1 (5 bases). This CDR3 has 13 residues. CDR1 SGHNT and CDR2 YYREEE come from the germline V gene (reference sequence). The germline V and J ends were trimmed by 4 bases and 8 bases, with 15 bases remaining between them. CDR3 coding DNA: TGTGCCAGCAGCAAGGAGGGCGGGGACGGCTACACCTTC. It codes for CASSKEGGDGYTF.

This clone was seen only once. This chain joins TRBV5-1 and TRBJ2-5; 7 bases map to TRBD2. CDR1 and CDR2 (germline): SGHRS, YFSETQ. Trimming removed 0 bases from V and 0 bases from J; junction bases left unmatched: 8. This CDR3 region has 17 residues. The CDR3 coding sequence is TGCGCCAGCAGCTTGGGCGGGGGTCAGGGAAACCAAGAGACCCAGTACTTC. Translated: CASSLGGGQGNQETQYF.

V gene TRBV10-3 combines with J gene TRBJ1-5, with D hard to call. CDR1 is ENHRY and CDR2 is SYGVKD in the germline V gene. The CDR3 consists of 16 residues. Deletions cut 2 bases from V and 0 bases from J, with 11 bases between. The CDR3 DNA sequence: TGTGCCATCAGTGAGGGGGAGAACTATAGCAATCAGCCCCAGCATTTT. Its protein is CAISEGENYSNQPQHF.

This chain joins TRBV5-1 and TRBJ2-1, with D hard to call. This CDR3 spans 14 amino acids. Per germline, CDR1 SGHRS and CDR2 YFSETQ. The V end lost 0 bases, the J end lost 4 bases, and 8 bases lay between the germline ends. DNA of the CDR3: TGCGCCAGCAGCTTGGTACTGGAATACAATGAGCAGTTCTTC. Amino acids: CASSLVLEYNEQFF.

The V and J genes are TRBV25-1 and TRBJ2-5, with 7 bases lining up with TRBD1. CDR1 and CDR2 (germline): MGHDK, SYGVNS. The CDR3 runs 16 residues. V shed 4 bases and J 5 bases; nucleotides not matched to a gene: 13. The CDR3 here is CASSVLETGSEETQYF. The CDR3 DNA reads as TGTGCCAGCAGTGTCCTAGAGACAGGGTCTGAGGAGACCCAGTACTTC.

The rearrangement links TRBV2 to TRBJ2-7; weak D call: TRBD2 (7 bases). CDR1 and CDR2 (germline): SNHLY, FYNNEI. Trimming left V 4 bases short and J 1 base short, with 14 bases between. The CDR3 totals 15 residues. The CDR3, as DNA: TGTGCCAGCAGTGCGGGGGGCGATGTATCCTACGAGCAGTACTTC. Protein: CASSAGGDVSYEQYF.

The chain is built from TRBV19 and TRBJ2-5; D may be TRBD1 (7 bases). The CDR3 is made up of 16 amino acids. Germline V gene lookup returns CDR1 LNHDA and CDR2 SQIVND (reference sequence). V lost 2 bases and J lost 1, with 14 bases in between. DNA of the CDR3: TGTGCCAGTAGTATAACGGCCCAGGGGGGCCAAGAGACCCAGTACTTC. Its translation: CASSITAQGGQETQYF.

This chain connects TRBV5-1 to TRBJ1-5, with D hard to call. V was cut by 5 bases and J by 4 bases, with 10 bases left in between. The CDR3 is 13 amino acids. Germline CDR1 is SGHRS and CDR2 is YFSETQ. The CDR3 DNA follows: TGCGCCAGCAGGTCATCGACGAATCAGCCCCAGCATTTT. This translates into CASRSSTNQPQHF. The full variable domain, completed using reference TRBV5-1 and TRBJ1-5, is KAGVTQTPRYLIKTRGQQVTLSCSPISGHRSVSWYQQTPGQGLQFLFEYFSETQRNKGNFPGRFSGRQFSNSRSEMNVSTLELGDSALYLCASRSSTNQPQHFGDGTRLSIL.

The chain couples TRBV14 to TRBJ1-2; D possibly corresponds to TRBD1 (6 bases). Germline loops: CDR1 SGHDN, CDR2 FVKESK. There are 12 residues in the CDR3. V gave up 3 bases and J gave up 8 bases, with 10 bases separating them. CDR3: CASSHWGQGYTF. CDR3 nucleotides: TGTGCCAGCAGCCACTGGGGGCAAGGCTACACCTTC.